The sequence of this T cell receptor (beta chain) was determined in a study of blood T cell repertoires in COVID-19. Per the study methods: From reference gene primer amplification, estimates of nucleated cell counts were derived. The protocol was immunoSEQ multiplex PCR, while the TCRdb copy is restricted to in-frame clones and leaves out a portion. V and J calls and clone size follow that table, whereas D and trimming were derived from the DNA. The table shows fewer than 150,000 clones, with roughly four fifths occurring only once. V was clipped by 5 bases and J by 15 bases, with 23 bases between them. This CDR3 is built from 14 residues. Germline-derived CDR1 and CDR2 are MNHEY and SVGEGT.

The receptor comes from a human donor in a cohort sampled during active COVID-19. The chain combines TRBV6-2 or TRBV6-3 with TRBJ2-1, with D possibly matching TRBD2 (6 bases). Sequencing was performed on peripheral blood. The CDR3, as DNA: TGTGCCAGCAGTACGCCCGGGACTTACAATTGGTTGTTCTTC. This encodes CASSTPGTYNWLFF.